The T cell receptor (beta chain) described here comes from a study of blood T cell repertoires in COVID-19. Study-level information: Samples came from the United States, Italy and Spain, spanning acute and convalescent COVID-19.

Libraries were prepared by immunoSEQ multiplex PCR; TCRdb keeps only in-frame clonotypes and omits some of them. The sample has some 190,000 clones, roughly 88% seen once. Germline CDR1 is SGHRS and CDR2 is YFSETQ. The CDR3 covers 14 residues. Remarks on this clone: Compared with germline, one end of the junction differs, possibly owing to a read error. The sample has other DNA sequences that encode this CDR3 too.

This TCR was recovered from a man aged 55 to 70 with acute or convalescent COVID-19. This chain links TRBV5-1 with TRBJ1-3; D gene ambiguous. The sequenced material came from peripheral blood. The CDR3 nucleotides are TGCGCTAGCAGCTTAGATAGAGAGGGAAACACCATATATTTT. Protein: CASSLDREGNTIYF.